Included here is one T cell receptor beta chain sequence, with context. Its antigen is unidentified. This entry comes from a study of T cell repertoires in cytomegalovirus infection. As for the study in general: CMV infection plus the matching HLA type was flagged by public TCR beta signatures. Study-wide results and limits: CMV-specific HLA-C-restricted TCR beta clonotypes dominated the ex vivo response. Carriers of CMV and the relevant HLA type were discriminated by public TCR beta frequency.

The V and J ends lost 0 bases and 14 bases respectively, with 17 bases between them. The CDR3 has 15 residues. Germline V CDR1 and CDR2: LGHDT, YNNKEL (reference sequence). TCRdb re-called the reads with MiXCR, one entry per CDR3 protein. The sample lists 900,000 to 950,000 distinct CDR3 sequences; around a third were seen once. The chain links TRBV3-1 to TRBJ1-6; the D gene is possibly TRBD1 (5 bases). The origin of this receptor is a human donor in good health (CMV status not recorded). Some clones in this sample may be carry-over from other donors' samples. The starting material was cultured CD8+ T cells from PBMCs, obtained from culture after CMV antigen stimulation. CDR3 amino acids: CASSQEGTGPGTLHF. As DNA, the CDR3 is TGTGCCAGCAGCCAAGAAGGAACAGGCCCGGGGACCCTCCACTTT.